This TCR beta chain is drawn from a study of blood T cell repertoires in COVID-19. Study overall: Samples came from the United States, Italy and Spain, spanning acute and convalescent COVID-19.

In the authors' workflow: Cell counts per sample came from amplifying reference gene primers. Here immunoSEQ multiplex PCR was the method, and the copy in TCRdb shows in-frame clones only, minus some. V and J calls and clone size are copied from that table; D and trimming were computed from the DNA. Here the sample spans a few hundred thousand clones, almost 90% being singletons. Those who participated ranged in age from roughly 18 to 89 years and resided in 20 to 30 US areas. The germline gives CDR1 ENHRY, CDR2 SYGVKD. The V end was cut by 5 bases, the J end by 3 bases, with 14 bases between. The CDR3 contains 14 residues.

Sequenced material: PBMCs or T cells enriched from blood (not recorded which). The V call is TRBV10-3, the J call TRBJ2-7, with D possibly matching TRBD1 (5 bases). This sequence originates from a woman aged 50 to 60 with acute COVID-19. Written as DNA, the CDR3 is TGTGCCATCAGTTTGGGCAGGGAAGGCTACGAGCAGTACTTC. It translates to CAISLGREGYEQYF.